The clone carrying this TCR beta chain has more than one count but fewer than ten. In the authors' methods: Estimated nucleated cell counts came from reference gene primer amplification. The assay was immunoSEQ multiplex PCR, and TCRdb's table has in-frame clones only and misses some. From that table come the V and J calls and clone size; the DNA was used to work out D and trimming. Among 200,000 to 250,000 clones, 70% to 90% were seen once, and the ten largest hold just over 3%. V lost 7 bases to trimming and J lost 0 bases, with 25 bases between them. Germline V gives CDR1 SGHDT, CDR2 YYEEEE. CDR3 length: 19 amino acids. This sample is drawn from a study of blood T cell repertoires in COVID-19. Study-level information: Researchers got acute and convalescent COVID-19 samples from the United States, Italy and Spain. Nucleic acid was either cDNA or gDNA, and it came from T cells, B-cell-depleted T cells, or PBMCs.

The genes are TRBV5-6 and TRBJ1-4, with a possible D match to TRBD1 (6 bases). The sequence was obtained from a woman in her 30s who had recovered from COVID-19. What was sequenced was peripheral blood. The CDR3 protein is CASSAVNREGRTTNEKLFF. CDR3 nucleotides: TGTGCCAGCTCCGCGGTTAACAGGGAAGGGCGAACAACTAATGAAAAACTGTTTTTT.